These T cell receptor beta chains were read from a single sample in a study of shared clonotypes between healthy human individuals. TCRdb's copy holds only in-frame clones and misses some; the assay was immunoSEQ multiplex PCR. The table shows about 490,000 clones, with about three quarters occurring only once. The source material was PBMCs. Receptor source: a woman aged 35 to 49 in good health. Some clones in this sample may be carry-over from other donors' samples. The conserved cysteine and the conserved F or W are not part of the CDR3 here. Each record gives: V gene, J gene, CDR3 protein.

v_call: TRBV10-1; j_call: TRBJ2-2; cdr3_aa: ASSRGQGEELF
v_call: TRBV5-8; j_call: TRBJ2-7; cdr3_aa: ASSRGLAPSYEQY
v_call: TRBV7-9; j_call: TRBJ2-2; cdr3_aa: ASILWGGSNTGELF
v_call: TRBV7-7; j_call: TRBJ2-7; cdr3_aa: ASSPTSGRVYEQY
v_call: TRBV18; j_call: TRBJ1-5; cdr3_aa: ASSGQLNQPQH
v_call: TRBV25-1; j_call: TRBJ1-2; cdr3_aa: ARRDRGTYGYT
v_call: TRBV27; j_call: TRBJ2-5; cdr3_aa: ASRHSGRAETQY
v_call: TRBV28; j_call: TRBJ1-1; cdr3_aa: ASSFPGSDTEAF
v_call: TRBV30; j_call: TRBJ1-4; cdr3_aa: AWGKGGDNEKLF
v_call: TRBV30; j_call: TRBJ2-7; cdr3_aa: AWSVASGTYEQY
v_call: TRBV11-2; j_call: TRBJ2-2; cdr3_aa: ASSLDLANSNGELF
v_call: TRBV19; j_call: TRBJ2-7; cdr3_aa: ASSNRPTAYEQY
v_call: TRBV27; j_call: TRBJ2-7; cdr3_aa: ASSSKGIYYEQY
v_call: TRBV28; j_call: TRBJ1-4; cdr3_aa: ASRQGRKLF
v_call: TRBV7-2; j_call: TRBJ1-1; cdr3_aa: ASSLEVSRSEAF
v_call: TRBV14; j_call: TRBJ2-7; cdr3_aa: ASSLRPNEQY
v_call: TRBV21-1; j_call: TRBJ2-7; cdr3_aa: ASSKWEQY
v_call: TRBV27; j_call: TRBJ1-1; cdr3_aa: ASSQATGFGTEAF
v_call: TRBV5-1; j_call: TRBJ2-3; cdr3_aa: ASSLEGGRGDTQY
v_call: TRBV5-1; j_call: TRBJ2-4; cdr3_aa: ASSRGQGGEIQY
v_call: TRBV7-2; j_call: TRBJ2-1; cdr3_aa: AGSLEAPWRRVSYNEQF
v_call: TRBV27; j_call: TRBJ2-3; cdr3_aa: ASSGTGGPYTDTQY
v_call: TRBV2; j_call: TRBJ2-5; cdr3_aa: ASSPEVDETQY
v_call: TRBV14; j_call: TRBJ2-1; cdr3_aa: ASSLGTSGLGEQF
v_call: TRBV27; j_call: TRBJ1-1; cdr3_aa: ASSFGDGWTEAF
v_call: TRBV6-6; j_call: TRBJ1-1; cdr3_aa: ASKRDSGNEAF
v_call: TRBV7-2; j_call: TRBJ2-5; cdr3_aa: ASSLRSGGQETQY
v_call: TRBV6-1; j_call: TRBJ2-7; cdr3_aa: ASRLEGLDEQY
v_call: TRBV29-1; j_call: TRBJ1-1; cdr3_aa: SVEGGTEAF
v_call: TRBV5-1; j_call: TRBJ1-1; cdr3_aa: ASSPGARVETEAF
v_call: TRBV7-2; j_call: TRBJ1-2; cdr3_aa: ASSITTGGAGYT
v_call: TRBV6-1; j_call: TRBJ2-1; cdr3_aa: ASRLPGADEQF
v_call: TRBV14; j_call: TRBJ2-3; cdr3_aa: ASSDNTDTQY
v_call: TRBV6-5; j_call: TRBJ2-6; cdr3_aa: ASGSGKIVLT
v_call: TRBV10-3; j_call: TRBJ2-7; cdr3_aa: AISEAGDLSYEQY
v_call: TRBV5-8; j_call: TRBJ2-7; cdr3_aa: ASSSGTLYEQY
v_call: TRBV4-1; j_call: TRBJ2-7; cdr3_aa: ASSLRASGPYEQY
v_call: TRBV7-2; j_call: TRBJ2-2; cdr3_aa: ASSFSRANTGELF
v_call: TRBV28; j_call: TRBJ1-1; cdr3_aa: ATRLGGEAF
v_call: TRBV6-5; j_call: TRBJ2-5; cdr3_aa: ASSADGRQETQY
v_call: TRBV7-2; j_call: TRBJ2-3; cdr3_aa: ASSEQFQGGDTQY
v_call: TRBV5-1; j_call: TRBJ2-2; cdr3_aa: ASSLDAGWDTGELF
v_call: TRBV11-2; j_call: TRBJ2-2; cdr3_aa: ASSSTGGMAGELF
v_call: TRBV7-2; j_call: TRBJ2-7; cdr3_aa: ASSLALADYEQY
v_call: TRBV14; j_call: TRBJ2-7; cdr3_aa: ASSQGYEQY
v_call: TRBV10-2; j_call: TRBJ2-1; cdr3_aa: ASTLAGAPNEQF
v_call: TRBV4-2; j_call: TRBJ2-7; cdr3_aa: ASSQDSGTTYEQY
v_call: TRBV10-3; j_call: TRBJ2-3; cdr3_aa: ANSDHLGADTQY
v_call: TRBV5-4; j_call: TRBJ1-1; cdr3_aa: ASSPASAARNTEAF
v_call: TRBV5-1; j_call: TRBJ2-1; cdr3_aa: ASSLRGRGNEQF
v_call: TRBV6-1; j_call: TRBJ2-7; cdr3_aa: ASSEVSSYEQY
v_call: TRBV10-2; j_call: TRBJ1-2; cdr3_aa: ASSESGSNYGYT
v_call: TRBV4-1; j_call: TRBJ2-7; cdr3_aa: ASSQERTSPLTGDEQY
v_call: TRBV28; j_call: TRBJ2-2; cdr3_aa: AGRQGDTGELF
v_call: TRBV2; j_call: TRBJ2-1; cdr3_aa: ASSGYRYDEQF
v_call: TRBV28; j_call: TRBJ2-7; cdr3_aa: ASGGAEHYEQY